The present T cell receptor beta chain was sequenced within a study of shared clonotypes between healthy human individuals. Study outcomes and limitations: Generation of non-shared clonotypes was less probable than generation of clonotypes shared by all four donors. Of the naive CD4 clonotypes, roughly 5.5% were shared across a handful of donors.

V lost 3 bases, J lost 6 bases, and 0 bases stayed unmatched. CDR3 size: 12 residues. Germline loops: CDR1 SGHDT, CDR2 YYEEEE. Naive CD8 cells comprised CD45RO-negative, CCR7-positively selected cells, excluding terminally differentiated effector memory CD45RA+ cells. The run depth of the assay was deep. Using 200 ng DNA, approximately 30,000 T cell genomes, the sorted-subset replicate PCRs were run. Sequencing was performed with immunoSEQ multiplex PCR; in TCRdb, only in-frame clones are kept and a portion is missing. The sample gives 2 million to 2.5 million clones, about 93% of which show up once; over 1.5% is in the top ten. As regards this clone: Its antigen is currently unknown.

Sequenced material: naive CD8+ T cells from PBMCs. The clonotype comes from a man younger than 35 in good health. Some clones in this sample may be carry-over from other donors' samples. The chain combines TRBV5-6 with TRBJ2-1; 7 positions agree with TRBD2. CDR3 sequence reads: CASSSSGNEQFF. Here the CDR3 DNA reads TGTGCCAGCAGCTCTAGCGGCAATGAGCAGTTCTTC.